These 2 T cell receptor beta chains originate from one sample sequenced in a study of OX40 agonist ivuxolimab in advanced cancers. Only in-frame clones appear in the TCRdb table, and some are missing; sequencing was by immunoSEQ multiplex PCR. The table includes around 63,000 clones, about 88% detected once. This sample comprised CD4+ or CD8+ T cells sorted from blood, obtained in a trial of the OX40 agonist ivuxolimab. The origin of the receptors is an adult with an advanced solid tumor such as melanoma, head and neck, liver or kidney cancer.

The chain is built from TRBV11-2 and TRBJ1-6; D uncertain. Trimming removed 0 bases at V and 9 bases at J, with 15 bases between. There are 16 residues in the CDR3. CDR1 SGHAT and CDR2 FQNNGV come from the germline V gene. For the CDR3, the DNA is TGTGCCAGCAGCTTAGAGGCAGCCGCGGGGAGTTCACCCCTCCACTTT. Its translation: CASSLEAAAGSSPLHF.

V is TRBV28 and J is TRBJ2-7; 8 positions agree with TRBD2. The CDR3 consists of 16 residues. The junction had 8 bases not matched to a gene; V was cut back by 1 base and J by 3 bases. In germline, CDR1 is MDHEN, CDR2 SYDVKM. CDR3 sequence: CASSLSWGLGLYEQYF. The CDR3 coding sequence is TGTGCCAGCAGTTTATCGTGGGGACTAGGTCTCTACGAGCAGTACTTC. The full variable domain, its missing parts supplied by reference TRBV28 and TRBJ2-7, is DVKVTQSSRYLVKRTGEKVFLECVQDMDHENMFWYRQDPGLGLRLIYFSYDVKMKEKGDIPEGYSVSREKKERFSLILESASTNQTSMYLCASSLSWGLGLYEQYFGPGTRLTVT.